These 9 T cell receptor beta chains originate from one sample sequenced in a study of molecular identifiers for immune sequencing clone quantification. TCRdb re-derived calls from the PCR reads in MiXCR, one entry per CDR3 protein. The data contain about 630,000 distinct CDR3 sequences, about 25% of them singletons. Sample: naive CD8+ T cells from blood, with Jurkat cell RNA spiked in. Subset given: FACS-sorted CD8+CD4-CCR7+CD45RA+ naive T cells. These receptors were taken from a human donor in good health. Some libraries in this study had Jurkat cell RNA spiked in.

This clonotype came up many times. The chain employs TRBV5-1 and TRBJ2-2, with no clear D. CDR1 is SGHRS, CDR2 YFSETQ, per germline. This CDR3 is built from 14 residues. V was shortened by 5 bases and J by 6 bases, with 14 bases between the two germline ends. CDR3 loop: CASSWGQRAGELFF. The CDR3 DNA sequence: TGCGCCAGCAGTTGGGGTCAGCGAGCCGGGGAGCTGTTTTTT.

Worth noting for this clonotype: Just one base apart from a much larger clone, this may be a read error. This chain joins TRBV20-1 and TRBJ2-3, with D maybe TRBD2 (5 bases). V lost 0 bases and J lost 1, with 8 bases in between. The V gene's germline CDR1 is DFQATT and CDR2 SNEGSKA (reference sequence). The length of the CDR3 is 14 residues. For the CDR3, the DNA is TGCAGTGCTAGAGATCGGGATGGCACAGATACGCAGTATTTT. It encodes CSARDRDGTDTQYF.

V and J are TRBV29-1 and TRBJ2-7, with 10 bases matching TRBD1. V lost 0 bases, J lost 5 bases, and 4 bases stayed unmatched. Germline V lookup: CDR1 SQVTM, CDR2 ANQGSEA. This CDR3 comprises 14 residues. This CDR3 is CSVEDRDRGHEQYF. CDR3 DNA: TGCAGCGTTGAAGATCGGGACAGGGGACACGAGCAGTACTTC.

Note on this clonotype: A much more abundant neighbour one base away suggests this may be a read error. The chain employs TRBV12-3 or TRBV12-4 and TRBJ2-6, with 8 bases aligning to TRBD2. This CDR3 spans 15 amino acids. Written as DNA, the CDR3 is TGTGCCAATCCCCCCGGGGGGGAGGGATTGAACGTCCCGACTTTC. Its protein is CANPPGGEGLNVPTF.

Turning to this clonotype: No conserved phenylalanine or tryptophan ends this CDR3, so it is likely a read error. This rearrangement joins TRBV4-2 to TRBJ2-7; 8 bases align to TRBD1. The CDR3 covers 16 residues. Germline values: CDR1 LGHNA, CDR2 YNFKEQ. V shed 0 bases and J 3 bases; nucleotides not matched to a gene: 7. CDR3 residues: CASSQEPGQGNYEQYL. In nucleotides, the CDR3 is TGTGCCAGCAGCCAAGAGCCAGGACAGGGCAACTACGAGCAGTACCTC.

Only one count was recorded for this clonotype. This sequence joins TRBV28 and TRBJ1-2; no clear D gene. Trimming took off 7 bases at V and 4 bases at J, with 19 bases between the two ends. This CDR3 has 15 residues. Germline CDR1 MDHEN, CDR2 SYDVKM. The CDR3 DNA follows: TGTGCCAGCACCTGGATGACGGGGTCCACCTATGGCTACACCTTC. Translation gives CASTWMTGSTYGYTF.

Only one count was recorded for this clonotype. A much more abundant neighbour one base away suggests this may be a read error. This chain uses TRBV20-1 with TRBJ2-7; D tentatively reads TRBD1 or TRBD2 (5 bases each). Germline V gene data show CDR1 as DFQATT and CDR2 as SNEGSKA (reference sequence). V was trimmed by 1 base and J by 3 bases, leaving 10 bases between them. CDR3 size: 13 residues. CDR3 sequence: CSARVGDVYEQYF. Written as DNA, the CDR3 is TGCAGTGCTAGAGTTGGGGACGTCTACGAGCAGTACTTC.

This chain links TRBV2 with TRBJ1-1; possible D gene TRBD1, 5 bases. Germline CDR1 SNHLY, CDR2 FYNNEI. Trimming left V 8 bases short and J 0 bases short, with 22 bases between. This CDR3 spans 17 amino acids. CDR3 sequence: CASALRGTVVMNTEAFF. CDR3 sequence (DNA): TGTGCCAGCGCCCTACGAGGGACTGTCGTCATGAACACTGAAGCTTTCTTT.

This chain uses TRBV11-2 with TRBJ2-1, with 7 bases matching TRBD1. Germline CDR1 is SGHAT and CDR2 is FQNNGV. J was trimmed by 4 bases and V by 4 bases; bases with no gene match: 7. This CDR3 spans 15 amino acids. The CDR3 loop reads CASSSRDSPYNEQFF. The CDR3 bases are TGTGCCAGCAGCTCCCGGGACAGCCCTTACAATGAGCAGTTCTTC.